Here is one T cell receptor (beta chain) with its context. Its antigen is unidentified. The table came from immunoSEQ multiplex PCR; TCRdb's copy has only in-frame clones and leaves some out. The profile covers tens of thousands of clones, with roughly 93% appearing a single time and approximately 19% taken by the ten largest. The data derive from a study of human versus mouse CDR3 diversity and MHC coevolution. Study observations and caveats: In humans, T-cell selection involved over 5 MHC II alleles. Humans had the largest estimated TCR beta repertoire, 1.5 million to 2 million clonotypes. Clonal inequality was lowest in two of the three human donors.

Naive CD4 T cells, CD45RO-negative and CD62L-positive, were flow-sorted from PBMCs. The sequencing input was naive CD4+ T cells from blood. Subset noted: CD45RO-negative CD62L-positive naive CD4 T cells. The source of this sequence is a person in their 60s in good health.

The CDR3 coding sequence is TGTGCCAGCAGCTTCCGGGACAGGGGGCCAGATACGCAGTATTTT. Amino acid sequence: CASSFRDRGPDTQYF. This chain links TRBV7-6 with TRBJ2-3, with 12 bases that match TRBD1. V lost 3 bases and J lost 4; bases outside the gene matches: 2. The CDR3 is made up of 15 amino acids. Germline V gene sequence: CDR1 SGHVS, CDR2 FNYEAQ.